Described below is a single TCR beta chain sequence and its context. These data are taken from a study of PD-L1 blockade in urothelial cancer. Measured with immunoSEQ multiplex PCR; TCRdb has only the in-frame clones, and not every one. Altogether fewer than 75,000 clones are present, roughly 90% being singletons, with the ten largest covering 4.5%. Time point defined: pretreatment peripheral blood. The junction had 11 bases not matched to a gene; V was cut back by 2 bases and J by 4 bases. CDR1 and CDR2 from the germline V gene are SGHDT and YYEEEE. The CDR3 sequence is 19 residues long. The sequences come from PBMCs, collected around atezolizumab (anti-PD-L1) treatment. This receptor was identified in a man between 65 and 85 years old with urothelial cancer. The gene calls are TRBV5-6 and TRBJ2-2; 13 bases align to TRBD2. The CDR3 sequence is CASSFTGLAGLYPTGELFF. The CDR3 DNA reads as TGTGCCAGCAGCTTCACGGGACTAGCGGGATTGTACCCCACCGGGGAGCTGTTTTTT.